These 18 T cell receptor beta chains originate from one sample sequenced in a study of CD8 T cells in Susac syndrome. Reverse transcription used about 0.45 to 1 ug RNA and random hexamers. TCRdb redid the calling of the immunoSEQ multiplex PCR reads with MiXCR, one entry per CDR3 protein. The repertoire holds hundreds of thousands of distinct CDR3 sequences, 80% to 95% seen once, with approximately 0.13% in the top ten. Sequencing input: CD8+ T cells from PBMCs. These TCRs come from a human donor with multiple sclerosis.

This chain joins TRBV12-3 or TRBV12-4 and TRBJ1-5, with D unresolved. The CDR3 consists of 15 residues. Trimming left V 3 bases short and J 4 bases short, with 13 bases between. The CDR3, as DNA: TGTGCCAGCAGTTTCTCGGGAAGGGCGAATCAGCCCCAGCATTTT. Translated, it gives CASSFSGRANQPQHF.

The CDR3 region has the DNA TGTGCCAGCAGTTACTCGGGGGGACAGGGAAGCTACAATGAGCAGTTCTTC. It specifies CASSYSGGQGSYNEQFF. The genes are TRBV6-5 and TRBJ2-1, with 9 bases fitting TRBD1. The CDR3 totals 17 residues. After removal of 0 bases from V and 3 bases from J, the junction contained 6 bases not matched to a gene. The germline V gene has CDR1 MNHEY and CDR2 SVGAGI.

There are a few counts of this clonotype. The rearrangement joins TRBV4-1 to TRBJ2-7; a weak D match, TRBD1 (5 bases). Germline CDR1 and CDR2: MGHRA and YSYEKL. This CDR3 has 15 residues. V was clipped by 3 bases and J by 1 base, with 13 bases between them. The CDR3 here is CASSQGQGTSYEQYF. As DNA, the CDR3 is TGCGCCAGCAGCCAGGGGCAGGGAACTTCCTACGAGCAGTACTTC.

The chain is built from TRBV29-1 and TRBJ1-5; TRBD1 matches 10 bases. The CDR3 length is 14 residues. In germline, CDR1 is SQVTM, CDR2 ANQGSEA. The DNA of the CDR3 is TGCAGTTCCGGGACAGGGGCAGGCAATCAGCCCCAGCATTTT. It specifies CSSGTGAGNQPQHF.

The CDR3 region is CASSWDSKNIQYF. The CDR3 coding sequence is TGTGCCAGCAGCTGGGACTCCAAAAACATTCAGTACTTC. The chain links TRBV7-9 to TRBJ2-4; a weak D match, TRBD2 (6 bases). The CDR3 contains 13 residues. CDR1 is SEHNR, CDR2 FQNEAQ, per germline (reference sequence). The ends were cut back, 4 bases at V and 2 bases at J, with 6 bases in the middle. The full variable domain, with the rest looked up from reference TRBV7-9 and TRBJ2-4, is DTGVSQNPRHKITKRGQNVTFRCDPISEHNRLYWYRQTLGQGPEFLTYFQNEAQLEKSRLLSDRFSAERPKGSFSTLEIQRTEQGDSAMYLCASSWDSKNIQYFGAGTRLSVL.

The V and J genes are TRBV12-3 or TRBV12-4 and TRBJ2-5, with D unclear. CDR3 size: 13 residues. The ends were cut back, 6 bases at V and 2 bases at J, with 10 bases in the middle. CDR3 DNA sequence: TGTGCCAGCAGGCCAGAAGTACAAGAGACCCAGTACTTC. Its translation: CASRPEVQETQYF.

The chain links TRBV18 to TRBJ1-1, with D hard to call. Germline values: CDR1 KGHSH, CDR2 LQKENI. V lost 3 bases, J lost 5 bases, and 10 bases lay in between. This CDR3 comprises 13 residues. The CDR3 reads CASSPAAGTEAFF. In DNA form, the CDR3 reads TGTGCCAGCTCACCGGCCGCTGGGACTGAAGCTTTCTTT.

There are a few counts of this clonotype. The V gene is TRBV19, the J gene TRBJ1-1, with TRBD1 identical over 9 bases. Germline CDR1 and CDR2: LNHDA and SQIVND (reference sequence). J was trimmed by 4 bases and V by 3 bases; bases with no gene match: 3. The CDR3 covers 14 residues. The CDR3 region is CASSMDRGSTEAFF. DNA of the CDR3: TGTGCCAGTAGTATGGACAGGGGAAGCACTGAAGCTTTCTTT.

The J gene is TRBJ2-3, the V gene TRBV27; 7 bases are a match to TRBD1. In germline, CDR1 is MNHEY, CDR2 SMNVEV (reference sequence). The CDR3 spans 16 residues. With V trimmed by 6 bases and J by 2 bases, 11 bases remained unmatched. The CDR3 spells CASSRVLDRPTDTQYF. In DNA form, the CDR3 reads TGTGCCAGCAGCCGTGTTCTGGACAGGCCCACAGATACGCAGTATTTT.

The chain joins TRBV11-2 to TRBJ2-7; TRBD1 might be the D (6 bases). This CDR3 has 13 amino acids. V lost 4 bases and J 6 bases, leaving 13 bases between the germline ends. CDR1 is SGHAT, CDR2 FQNNGV, per germline. CDR3 amino acids: CASSWSSGAEQYF. The CDR3 coding sequence is TGTGCCAGCAGCTGGTCGTCAGGGGCCGAGCAGTACTTC. Complete variable domain (other parts from reference TRBV11-2 and TRBJ2-7): EAGVAQSPRYKIIEKRQSVAFWCNPISGHATLYWYQQILGQGPKLLIQFQNNGVVDDSQLPKDRFSAERLKGVDSTLKIQPAKLEDSAVYLCASSWSSGAEQYFGPGTRLTVT.

The rearrangement joins TRBV2 to TRBJ2-2; 9 positions agree with TRBD1. CDR1 and CDR2 from the germline V gene are SNHLY and FYNNEI. V shed 6 bases and J 1 base; nucleotides not matched to a gene: 15. This CDR3 region has 19 residues. CDR3 sequence (DNA): TGTGCCAGCAGCCCGGGACAGGGAGGGCCGGTTTGGAACACCGGGGAGCTGTTTTTT. Amino acid sequence: CASSPGQGGPVWNTGELFF.

The chain is built from TRBV30 and TRBJ2-1; possible D gene TRBD1, 5 bases. With 4 bases removed from V and 4 bases from J, the gap between germline ends came to 20 bases. The CDR3 has 16 amino acids. The germline gives CDR1 GTSNPN, CDR2 SVGIG (reference sequence). CDR3 DNA sequence: TGTGCCTGGAATATGGAAGACAGACTCCTATACAATGAGCAGTTCTTC. This sequence encodes CAWNMEDRLLYNEQFF.

This clonotype has only a few counts. The chain has TRBV6-5 and TRBJ2-7; D gene ambiguous. Trimming removed 6 bases from V and 7 bases from J, with 16 bases in between. The CDR3 loop spans 13 amino acids. The germline gives CDR1 MNHEY, CDR2 SVGAGI. CDR3 amino acids: CASSLDRLGEQYF. In DNA form, the CDR3 reads TGTGCCAGCAGCCTGGACCGACTGGGGGAGCAGTACTTC.

The V call is TRBV12-3 or TRBV12-4, the J call TRBJ2-1, with a tentative D call TRBD2 (5 bases). The CDR3 length is 13 residues. Trimming cost V 6 bases and J 7 bases, with 13 bases left between them. CDR3 nucleotide sequence: TGTGCCAGCAGCTACGCTTCGGGGAATGAGCAGTTCTTC. Its translation is CASSYASGNEQFF.

V gene TRBV19 combines with J gene TRBJ2-7; TRBD2 aligns across 8 bases. CDR3 length: 15 amino acids. CDR1 and CDR2 from the germline V gene are LNHDA and SQIVND (reference sequence). Trimming took 5 bases from V and 3 from J; bases not matched to a gene: 9. The CDR3: CASSVNSGVFYEQYF. CDR3 DNA: TGTGCCAGTAGTGTTAATAGCGGGGTCTTCTACGAGCAGTACTTC.

The gene calls are TRBV7-9 and TRBJ2-7; no firm D call. Between the trimmed V and J ends, which lost 4 bases and 2 bases, there was a span of 12 bases. Germline V lookup: CDR1 SEHNR, CDR2 FQNEAQ (reference sequence). The CDR3 has 14 amino acids. The CDR3 loop reads CASSSPPLTYEQYF. The CDR3 DNA sequence: TGTGCCAGCAGCTCCCCCCCTCTCACCTACGAGCAGTACTTC.

The V and J genes are TRBV6-2 or TRBV6-3 and TRBJ2-1, with 10 bases that match TRBD2. With 0 bases clipped from V and 7 bases from J, the junction kept 9 bases outside the gene matches. CDR1 and CDR2 (germline): MNHEY, SVGEGT. CDR3 length: 17 amino acids. The CDR3: CASSYSSASGRLNEQFF. The CDR3 DNA reads TGTGCCAGCAGTTACTCGTCGGCTAGCGGGAGATTGAATGAGCAGTTCTTC.

As for this clonotype: No DNA is shown, since the ends of the CDR3 on it are uncertain; the CDR3 is the one TCRdb lists. The chain joins TRBV29-1 to TRBJ1-3; the DNA was not compared with TRBD1, the D call given in the table. The CDR3 is 16 amino acids long, termini counted. Germline values: CDR1 SQVTM, CDR2 ANQGSEA. Here the CDR3 reads CSVEGFGPGTGNTIYF.